Shown below are 22 T cell receptor beta chains from a single sample sequenced in a study of Ad26.COV2.S vaccination and SARS-CoV-2 variants. Treatment in this sample: roughly 20 received Ad26.COV2.S at low or high dose, single or two shots; several received placebo; per-sample allocation not given. All samples were drawn on day 63, counting from the first vaccine or placebo injection. This table comes from immunoSEQ multiplex PCR, and its TCRdb copy is limited to in-frame clones, with some not included. Altogether 200,000 to 300,000 clones are present, approximately 90% being singletons, with the ten largest covering roughly 10%. The material was peripheral blood, obtained in a trial of Ad26.COV2.S vaccine versus placebo. All receptors derive from a person aged 18-65 years who received the Ad26.COV2.S COVID-19 vaccine or a placebo.

The chain couples TRBV10-3 to TRBJ2-1; perhaps TRBD1 as D (6 bases). The CDR3 runs 17 residues. CDR1 ENHRY and CDR2 SYGVKD come from the germline V gene. Trimming removed 2 bases at V and 4 bases at J, with 18 bases between. The CDR3 loop reads CAISENSQGKPYNEQFF. Written as DNA, the CDR3 is TGTGCCATCAGTGAGAACTCACAGGGAAAGCCTTACAATGAGCAGTTCTTC.

This clone was seen just once. This sequence joins TRBV7-2 and TRBJ1-4; unclear D gene. V shed 2 bases and J shed 4 bases, with 2 bases lying between them. Germline values: CDR1 SGHTA, CDR2 FQGNSA. This CDR3 has 12 amino acids. DNA of the CDR3: TGTGCCAGCAGCTTATATAATGAAAAACTGTTTTTT. It codes for CASSLYNEKLFF.

This chain joins TRBV27 and TRBJ2-7; 7 nucleotides agree with TRBD1. The V gene's germline CDR1 is MNHEY and CDR2 SMNVEV (reference sequence). With 10 bases clipped from V and 3 bases from J, the junction kept 6 bases outside the gene matches. CDR3 length: 12 amino acids. This CDR3 reads CATQGDVYEQYF. CDR3 bases: TGTGCCACTCAGGGGGACGTCTACGAGCAGTACTTC.

The chain carries TRBV11-1 and TRBJ2-5; 7 nucleotides align to TRBD1. The CDR3 consists of 12 residues. Per germline, CDR1 SGHAT and CDR2 FQDESV (reference sequence). After removal of 8 bases from V and 5 bases from J, the junction contained 5 bases not matched to a gene. The CDR3 nucleotides are TGTGCCAGCCAGGGGGAGAGTGAGACCCAGTACTTC. Translated, it gives CASQGESETQYF.

The chain links TRBV7-2 to TRBJ2-7, with 12 nucleotides matching TRBD2. CDR1 is SGHTA, CDR2 FQGNSA, per germline. This CDR3 spans 17 amino acids. V gave up 6 bases and J gave up 1 base; unmatched junction bases: 10. The CDR3 nucleotides are TGTGCCAGCAGTTCCTTCGGGACTAGCGGGTTATCCTACGAGCAGTACTTC. Translated, it gives CASSSFGTSGLSYEQYF.

This chain joins TRBV28 and TRBJ2-1, with 11 bases that match TRBD2. Germline V CDR1 and CDR2: MDHEN, SYDVKM. The CDR3 has 19 residues. Unmatched junction bases numbered 10, after V lost 3 bases and J lost 0 bases. The DNA of the CDR3 is TGTGCCAGCAGTTTGCTAGCGGGGGGCCTGGCAGGCTCCTACAATGAGCAGTTCTTC. Protein: CASSLLAGGLAGSYNEQFF.

The rearrangement uses TRBV7-2 and TRBJ1-6, with 9 positions matching TRBD1. Germline V gene sequence: CDR1 SGHTA, CDR2 FQGNSA. V lost 3 bases, J lost 3 bases, and 3 bases stayed unmatched. This CDR3 is 16 amino acids long. CDR3 region: CASSFGTGNYNSPLHF. CDR3 bases: TGTGCCAGCAGCTTTGGGACAGGGAACTATAATTCACCCCTCCACTTT.

The V gene is TRBV18, the J gene TRBJ1-3, with D unresolved. The CDR3 runs to 15 residues. From germline, CDR1 is KGHSH and CDR2 LQKENI. Trimming shortened V by 0 bases and J by 0 bases, and 6 bases separated the two germline ends. The CDR3 DNA sequence: TGTGCCAGCTCACCACCGCAGATCTCTGGAAACACCATATATTTT. It is translated as CASSPPQISGNTIYF.

This sequence joins TRBV6-5 and TRBJ1-3; D gene unclear. Trimming stripped 5 bases from V and 0 bases from J, with 11 bases between. This CDR3 spans 15 amino acids. In germline, CDR1 is MNHEY, CDR2 SVGAGI. CDR3 sequence (DNA): TGTGCCAGCAGTCAGACACCTCGCTCTGGAAACACCATATATTTT. It yields the protein CASSQTPRSGNTIYF.

This sequence joins TRBV6-5 and TRBJ1-5; the D is unclear. Trimming took off 0 bases at V and 1 base at J, with 7 bases between the two ends. This CDR3 has 15 amino acids. Germline CDR1 MNHEY, CDR2 SVGAGI. The CDR3 loop reads CASSYSLGSNQPQHF. The CDR3 nucleotides read TGTGCCAGCAGTTACTCGCTGGGGAGCAATCAGCCCCAGCATTTT.

This rearrangement joins TRBV28 to TRBJ2-7; D is unclear. CDR3 size: 14 residues. Trimming stripped 3 bases from V and 2 bases from J, with 11 bases between. Germline values: CDR1 MDHEN, CDR2 SYDVKM. CDR3 sequence: CASSLNRDPYEQYF. The DNA for the CDR3 is TGTGCCAGCAGTTTGAACAGAGACCCCTACGAGCAGTACTTC.

The chain recombines TRBV28 with TRBJ2-1; no clear D gene. Germline assignment: CDR1 MDHEN and CDR2 SYDVKM. This CDR3 region has 14 residues. Trimming cost V 5 bases and J 2 bases, with 10 bases left between them. CDR3 sequence reads: CASSPLVPYNEQFF. In DNA form, the CDR3 reads TGTGCCAGCAGTCCATTAGTCCCCTACAATGAGCAGTTCTTC.

For the CDR3, the DNA is TGTGCCAGCAGATCTAGGGACAGCGGAACCAATCAGCCCCAGCATTTT. Translating it yields CASRSRDSGTNQPQHF. The V gene is TRBV2, the J gene TRBJ1-5; 7 bases line up with TRBD1. There are 16 residues in the CDR3. V dropped 6 bases and J dropped 3; count of bases not matched to a gene: 11. The germline V gene encodes CDR1 SNHLY and CDR2 FYNNEI.

This chain joins TRBV4-3 and TRBJ2-7; D perhaps matches TRBD2 (7 bases). Germline CDR1 is LGHNA and CDR2 is YSLEER. V was trimmed by 4 bases and J by 1 base, leaving 14 bases between them. The CDR3 runs to 15 residues. CDR3 sequence: CASSRGGGESYEQYF. DNA of the CDR3: TGCGCCAGCAGCCGAGGGGGAGGGGAATCCTACGAGCAGTACTTC.

This sequence joins TRBV5-1 and TRBJ2-1; possible D gene TRBD2, 5 bases. The CDR3 is made up of 14 amino acids. V was pared by 2 bases and J by 5 bases, with 11 bases between. Germline assignment: CDR1 SGHRS and CDR2 YFSETQ. CDR3: CASSFGGIDNEQFF. CDR3 sequence (DNA): TGCGCCAGCAGCTTCGGAGGTATAGACAATGAGCAGTTCTTC.

CDR3 coding DNA: TGTGCCAGCGCTAAGGACGGGAGGGCCTCAGAGACCCAGTACTTC. Residues: CASAKDGRASETQYF. J is TRBJ2-5 and V is TRBV7-2, with 8 bases that match TRBD2. The junction had 12 bases not matched to a gene; V was cut back by 8 bases and J by 4 bases. Germline CDR1 reads SGHTA; CDR2 reads FQGNSA. The CDR3 is 15 residues long.

This chain links TRBV10-3 with TRBJ2-7, with D perhaps given as TRBD1 or TRBD2 (5 bases each). Per germline, CDR1 ENHRY and CDR2 SYGVKD. CDR3 length equals 15 residues. Trimming left V 3 bases short and J 6 bases short, with 18 bases between. CDR3 amino acids: CAISDAGTPLIEQYF. The CDR3 DNA reads TGTGCCATCAGTGACGCCGGGACCCCTCTGATCGAGCAGTACTTC.

The genes are TRBV19 and TRBJ1-3; D is unclear. Per the germline V gene, CDR1 is LNHDA and CDR2 is SQIVND (reference sequence). There are 14 residues in the CDR3. V lost 9 bases to trimming and J lost 0 bases, with 12 bases between them. The CDR3 nucleotides are TGTGCCAGCCGAGGGAGTTTCTCTGGAAACACCATATATTTT. Protein: CASRGSFSGNTIYF.

The chain combines TRBV7-3 with TRBJ2-3, with a weak D call TRBD1 (6 bases). This CDR3 region has 15 residues. Trimming cost V 1 base and J 1 base, with 9 bases left between them. The germline V gene has CDR1 SGHTA and CDR2 FQGTGA. The CDR3 protein is CASSLMGAGTDTQYF. The CDR3 region has the DNA TGTGCCAGCAGCTTAATGGGGGCCGGCACAGATACGCAGTATTTT.

The chain combines TRBV11-2 with TRBJ2-7; D unresolved. The CDR3 totals 13 residues. The germline CDR1 and CDR2 sequences are SGHAT and FQNNGV. V lost 5 bases to trimming and J lost 4 bases, with 12 bases between them. This CDR3 is CASSLPGNYEQYF. The DNA of the CDR3 is TGTGCCAGCAGCCTGCCGGGCAATTACGAGCAGTACTTC.

A single count supports this clone. The chain has TRBV6-5 and TRBJ2-7, with D tentatively TRBD1 (6 bases). Germline CDR1 is MNHEY and CDR2 is SVGAGI. Trimming pared 6 bases from V and 2 bases from J, leaving 17 bases between. This CDR3 region has 15 residues. The DNA for the CDR3 is TGTGCCAGCAGAAGAGCAGGGGTCAGTCCCTACGAGCAGTACTTC. It encodes CASRRAGVSPYEQYF.

This clone was detected a few times. The CDR3 sequence is CASSYSGNSQPQHF. In nucleotides, the CDR3 is TGTGCCAGCAGTTACTCGGGGAACTCTCAGCCCCAGCATTTT. The rearrangement uses TRBV6-2 or TRBV6-3 and TRBJ1-5; D uncertain. This CDR3 spans 14 amino acids. Germline V gives CDR1 MNHEY, CDR2 SVGEGT. Trimming took off 0 bases at V and 6 bases at J, with 9 bases between the two ends.